This T cell receptor (beta chain) was captured in a study of T cell responses to AZD1222 COVID-19 vaccine. Assay: immunoSEQ multiplex PCR; the TCRdb copy retains only in-frame clones and omits some. Among 80,000 or so clones listed, approximately 80% were seen once. The CDR3 covers 11 residues. CDR1 is SNHLY, CDR2 FYNNEI, per germline. Trimming removed 6 bases from V and 10 bases from J, with 12 bases in between. In the case of this clone: Its antigen is undetermined.

Study-level points and caveats: There were mostly white British donors and more females than males, and clonal diversity was possibly underestimated. Scientists sampled the repertoires only once the peak T cell response had passed. CD4 TCRs covered the whole spike, strongest at regions 160-218 and 743-854. Seropositivity was recorded at baseline in only 5 or 6 AZD1222 recipients.

This clonotype originated in an adult who received the MenACWY meningococcal vaccine as a control. The sequencing used peripheral blood, collected 28 days after the second dose of the MenACWY control vaccine. The chain has TRBV2 and TRBJ1-1; TRBD1 might be the D (6 bases). The CDR3 coding sequence is TGTGCCAGCAGGGAGACAGGACGAGCTTTCTTT. It codes for CASRETGRAFF.